Reported below is one TCR beta chain. This entry comes from a study of T-cell reconstitution after alpha-beta-depleted transplantation in children. This sample's TCRbeta library carried unique molecular identifier barcodes. TCRdb redid the calling of the PCR reads with MiXCR, one entry per CDR3 protein. The profile shows approximately 250,000 distinct CDR3 sequences, 9% to 10% of them singletons. The trim removed 1 base at V and 0 bases at J, leaving 5 bases unmatched. The CDR3 runs 16 residues. Germline CDR1 reads DFQATT; CDR2 reads SNEGSKA (reference sequence). The sequencing used PBMCs from the stem cell graft donor, collected from the stem cell graft. The sequence was collected from a human donor who donated a stem cell graft to a child with SCID. The gene calls are TRBV20-1 and TRBJ2-1; 8 positions agree with TRBD2. CDR3 in amino acids: CSARVRAGGSYNEQFF. CDR3 bases: TGCAGTGCTAGAGTTCGGGCGGGGGGCTCCTACAATGAGCAGTTCTTC.